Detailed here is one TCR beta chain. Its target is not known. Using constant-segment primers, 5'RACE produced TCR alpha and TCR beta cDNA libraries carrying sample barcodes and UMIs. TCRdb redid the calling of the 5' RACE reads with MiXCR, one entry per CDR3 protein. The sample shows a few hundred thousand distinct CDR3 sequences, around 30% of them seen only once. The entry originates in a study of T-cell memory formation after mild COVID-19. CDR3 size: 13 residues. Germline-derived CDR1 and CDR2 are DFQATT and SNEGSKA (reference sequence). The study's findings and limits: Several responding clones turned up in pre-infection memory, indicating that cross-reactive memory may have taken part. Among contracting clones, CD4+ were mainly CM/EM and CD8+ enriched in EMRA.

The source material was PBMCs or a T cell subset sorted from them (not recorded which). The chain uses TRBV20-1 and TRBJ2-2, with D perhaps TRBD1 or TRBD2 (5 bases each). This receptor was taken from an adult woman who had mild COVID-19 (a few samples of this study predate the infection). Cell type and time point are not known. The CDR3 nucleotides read TGCAGCGCCCGGGACCAACCCACCGGGGAGCTGTTTTTT. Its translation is CSARDQPTGELFF.